This T cell receptor (beta chain) was captured in a study of T cell responses to AZD1222 COVID-19 vaccine. Trimming removed 0 bases at V and 8 bases at J, with 11 bases between. The germline gives CDR1 SGHNT, CDR2 YYREEE (reference sequence). The CDR3 runs 13 residues. Here immunoSEQ multiplex PCR was the method, and the copy in TCRdb shows in-frame clones only, minus some. The table has roughly 260,000 clones, 90% to 95% seen once. The chain combines TRBV5-4 with TRBJ1-2; perhaps TRBD1 as D (5 bases). The TCR was taken from an adult in good health. Sequenced here: peripheral blood, sampled on day 0 of AZD1222 vaccination. This chain's CDR3 is CASSLEAGQGYTF. As DNA, the CDR3 is TGTGCCAGCAGCTTGGAGGCAGGGCAAGGCTACACCTTC.